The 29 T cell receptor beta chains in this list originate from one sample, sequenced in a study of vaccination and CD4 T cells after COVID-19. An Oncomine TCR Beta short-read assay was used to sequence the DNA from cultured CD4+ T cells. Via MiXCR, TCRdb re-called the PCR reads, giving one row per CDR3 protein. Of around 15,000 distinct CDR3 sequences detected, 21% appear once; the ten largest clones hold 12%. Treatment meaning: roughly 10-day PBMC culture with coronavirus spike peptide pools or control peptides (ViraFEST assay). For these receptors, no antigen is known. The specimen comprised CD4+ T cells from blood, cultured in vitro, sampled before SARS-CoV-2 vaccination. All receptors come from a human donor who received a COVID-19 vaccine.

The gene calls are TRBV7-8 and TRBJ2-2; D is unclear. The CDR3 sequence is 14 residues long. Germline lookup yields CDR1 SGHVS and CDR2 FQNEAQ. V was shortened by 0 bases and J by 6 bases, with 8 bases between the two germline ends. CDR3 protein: CASSLAPGAGELFF. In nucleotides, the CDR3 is TGTGCCAGCAGCTTAGCGCCTGGGGCCGGGGAGCTGTTTTTT.

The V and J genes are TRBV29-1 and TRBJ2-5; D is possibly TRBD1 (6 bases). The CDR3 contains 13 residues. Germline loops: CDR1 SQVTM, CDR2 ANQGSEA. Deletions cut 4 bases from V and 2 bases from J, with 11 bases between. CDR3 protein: CSVGTGTQETQYF. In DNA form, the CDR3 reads TGCAGCGTTGGGACCGGGACACAAGAGACCCAGTACTTC.

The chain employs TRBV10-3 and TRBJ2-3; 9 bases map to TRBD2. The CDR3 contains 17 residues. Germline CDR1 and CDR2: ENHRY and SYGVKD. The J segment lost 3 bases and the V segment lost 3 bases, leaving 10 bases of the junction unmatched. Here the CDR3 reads CAISDQGSSGVTDTQYF. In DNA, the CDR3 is TGTGCCATCAGTGACCAGGGTTCTAGCGGGGTTACAGATACGCAGTATTTT.

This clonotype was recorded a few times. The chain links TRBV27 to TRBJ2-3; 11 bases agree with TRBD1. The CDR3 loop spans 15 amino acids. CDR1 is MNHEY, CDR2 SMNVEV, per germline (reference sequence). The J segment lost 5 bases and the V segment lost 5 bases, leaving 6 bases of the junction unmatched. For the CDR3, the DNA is TGTGCCAGCAGTCAAGGACAGGGGGCTTTAGATACGCAGTATTTT. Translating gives CASSQGQGALDTQYF.

CDR3 nucleotides: TGTGCCAGCAGCCAGGACAGGGGAAATCAGCCCCAGCATTTT. This gives the protein CASSQDRGNQPQHF. The genes are TRBV6-1 and TRBJ1-5; TRBD1 matches at 9 bases. This CDR3 has 14 amino acids. After removal of 6 bases from V and 4 bases from J, the junction contained 4 bases not matched to a gene. Germline V gene sequence: CDR1 MNHNS, CDR2 SASEGT.

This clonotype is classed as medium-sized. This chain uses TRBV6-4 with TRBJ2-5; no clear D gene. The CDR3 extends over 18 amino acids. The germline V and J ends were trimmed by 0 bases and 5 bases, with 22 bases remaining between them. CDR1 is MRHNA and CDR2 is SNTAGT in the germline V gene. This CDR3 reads CASSDSCHTKLNGETQYF. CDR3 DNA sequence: TGTGCCAGCAGTGACTCGTGCCATACGAAACTGAACGGGGAGACCCAGTACTTC.

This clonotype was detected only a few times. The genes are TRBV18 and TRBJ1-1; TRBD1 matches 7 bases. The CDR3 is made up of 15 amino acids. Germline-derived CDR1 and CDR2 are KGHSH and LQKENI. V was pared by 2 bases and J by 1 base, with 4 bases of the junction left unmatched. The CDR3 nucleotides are TGTGCCAGCTCACCAGAACAGGGGTCGAACACTGAAGCTTTCTTT. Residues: CASSPEQGSNTEAFF.

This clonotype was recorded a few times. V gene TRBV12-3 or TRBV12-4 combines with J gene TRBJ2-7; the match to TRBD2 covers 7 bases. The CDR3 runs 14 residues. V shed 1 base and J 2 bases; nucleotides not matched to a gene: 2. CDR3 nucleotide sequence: TGTGCCAGCAGTTTAGAGGGGACTACCTACGAGCAGTACTTC. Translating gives CASSLEGTTYEQYF.

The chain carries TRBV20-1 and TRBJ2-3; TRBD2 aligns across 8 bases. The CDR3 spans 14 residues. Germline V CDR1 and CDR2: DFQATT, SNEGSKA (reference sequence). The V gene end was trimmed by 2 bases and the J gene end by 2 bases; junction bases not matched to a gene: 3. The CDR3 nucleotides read TGCAGTGCTAGATCCGGGGGGGCCACAGATACGCAGTATTTT. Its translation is CSARSGGATDTQYF.

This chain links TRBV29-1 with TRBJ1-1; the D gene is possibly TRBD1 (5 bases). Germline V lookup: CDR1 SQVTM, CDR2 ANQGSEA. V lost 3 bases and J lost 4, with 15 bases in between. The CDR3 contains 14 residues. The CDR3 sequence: CSVDMEGIGTEAFF. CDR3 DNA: TGCAGCGTTGATATGGAGGGGATAGGCACTGAAGCTTTCTTT.

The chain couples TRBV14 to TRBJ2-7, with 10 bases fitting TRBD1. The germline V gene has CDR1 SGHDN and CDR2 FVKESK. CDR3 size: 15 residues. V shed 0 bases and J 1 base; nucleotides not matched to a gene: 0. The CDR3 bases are TGTGCCAGCAGCCAAGAGGGACAGGGGTCCTACGAGCAGTACTTC. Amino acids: CASSQEGQGSYEQYF.

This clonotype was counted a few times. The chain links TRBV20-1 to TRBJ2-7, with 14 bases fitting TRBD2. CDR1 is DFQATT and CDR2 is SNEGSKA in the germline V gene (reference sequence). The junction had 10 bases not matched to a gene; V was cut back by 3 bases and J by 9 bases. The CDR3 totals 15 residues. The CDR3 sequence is CSASFSGLAGEGQYF. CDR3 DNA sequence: TGCAGTGCTAGCTTTTCGGGACTAGCGGGGGAGGGGCAGTACTTC.

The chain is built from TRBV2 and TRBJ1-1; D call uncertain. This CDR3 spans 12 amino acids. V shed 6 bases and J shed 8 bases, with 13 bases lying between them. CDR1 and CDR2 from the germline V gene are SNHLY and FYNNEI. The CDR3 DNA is TGTGCCAGCAGCTGGAGGACCGGGGAAGCTTTCTTT. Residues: CASSWRTGEAFF. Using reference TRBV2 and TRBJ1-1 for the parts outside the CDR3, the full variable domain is EPEVTQTPSHQVTQMGQEVILRCVPISNHLYFYWYRQILGQKVEFLVSFYNNEISEKSEIFDDQFSVERPDGSNFTLKIRSTKLEDSAMYFCASSWRTGEAFFGQGTRLTVV.

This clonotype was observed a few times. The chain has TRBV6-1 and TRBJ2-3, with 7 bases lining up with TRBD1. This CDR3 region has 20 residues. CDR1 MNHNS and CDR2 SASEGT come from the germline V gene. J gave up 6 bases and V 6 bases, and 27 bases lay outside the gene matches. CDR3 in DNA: TGTGCCAGCAGGAAAGGTAGGGGGCGGTCGGTTTCCCGCAACTCGGATACGCAGTATTTT. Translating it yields CASRKGRGRSVSRNSDTQYF.

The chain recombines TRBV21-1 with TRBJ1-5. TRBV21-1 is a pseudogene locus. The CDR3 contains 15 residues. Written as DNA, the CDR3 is TGTGCCAGCAGCAATGGGCCGAGCGTCTGTCAGCCCCAGCATTTT. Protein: CASSNGPSVCQPQHF.

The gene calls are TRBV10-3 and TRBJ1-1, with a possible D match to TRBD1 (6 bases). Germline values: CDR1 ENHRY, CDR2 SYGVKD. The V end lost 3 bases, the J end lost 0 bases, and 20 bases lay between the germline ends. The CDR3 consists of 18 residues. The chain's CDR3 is CAISDPRGIGDMNTEAFF. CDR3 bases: TGTGCCATCAGTGACCCCAGGGGTATCGGCGACATGAACACTGAAGCTTTCTTT.

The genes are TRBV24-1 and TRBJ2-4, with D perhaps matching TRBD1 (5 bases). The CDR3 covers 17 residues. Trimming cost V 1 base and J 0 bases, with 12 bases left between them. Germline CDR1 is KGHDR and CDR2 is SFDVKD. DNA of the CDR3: TGTGCCACCAGTGATTTCCCACAGGTGGGAGCCAAAAACATTCAGTACTTC. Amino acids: CATSDFPQVGAKNIQYF.

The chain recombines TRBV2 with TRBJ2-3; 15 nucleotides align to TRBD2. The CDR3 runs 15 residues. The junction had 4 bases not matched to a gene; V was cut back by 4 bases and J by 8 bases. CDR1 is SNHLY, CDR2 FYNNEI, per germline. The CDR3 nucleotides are TGTGCCAGCAGTGGGACTAGCGGGGGGGATGTTACGCAGTATTTT. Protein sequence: CASSGTSGGDVTQYF.

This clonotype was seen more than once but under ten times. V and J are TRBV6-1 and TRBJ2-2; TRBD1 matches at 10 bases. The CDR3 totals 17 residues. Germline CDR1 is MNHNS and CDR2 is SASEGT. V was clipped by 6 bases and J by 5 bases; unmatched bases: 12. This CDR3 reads CASRLTGTGVGTGELFF. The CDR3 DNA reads TGTGCCAGCAGACTCACCGGGACAGGGGTCGGGACCGGGGAGCTGTTTTTT.

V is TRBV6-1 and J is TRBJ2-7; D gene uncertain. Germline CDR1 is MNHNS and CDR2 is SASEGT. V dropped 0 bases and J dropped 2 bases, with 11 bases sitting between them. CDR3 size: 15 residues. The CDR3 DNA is TGTGCCAGCAGTGAAGCCTACGATCTTACCTACGAGCAGTACTTC. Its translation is CASSEAYDLTYEQYF.

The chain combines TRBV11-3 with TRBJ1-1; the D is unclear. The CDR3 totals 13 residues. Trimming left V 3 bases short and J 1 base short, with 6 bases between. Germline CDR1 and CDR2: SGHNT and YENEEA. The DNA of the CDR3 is TGTGCCAGCAGCTTTGAGAGGAACACTGAAGCTTTCTTT. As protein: CASSFERNTEAFF.

CDR3 sequence: CASSLKGDNSPLHF. The CDR3 DNA follows: TGCGCCAGCAGCTTAAAAGGAGACAATTCACCCCTCCACTTT. The V and J genes are TRBV5-1 and TRBJ1-6; D remains ambiguous. CDR3 length: 14 residues. With 2 bases removed from V and 7 bases from J, the gap between germline ends came to 10 bases. Germline V lookup: CDR1 SGHRS, CDR2 YFSETQ.

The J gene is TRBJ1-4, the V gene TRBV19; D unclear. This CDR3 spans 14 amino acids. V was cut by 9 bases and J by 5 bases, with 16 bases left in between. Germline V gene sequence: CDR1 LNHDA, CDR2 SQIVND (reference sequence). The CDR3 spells CASRSRGGNEKLFF. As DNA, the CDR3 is TGTGCCAGCCGGAGTCGGGGTGGAAATGAAAAACTGTTTTTT.

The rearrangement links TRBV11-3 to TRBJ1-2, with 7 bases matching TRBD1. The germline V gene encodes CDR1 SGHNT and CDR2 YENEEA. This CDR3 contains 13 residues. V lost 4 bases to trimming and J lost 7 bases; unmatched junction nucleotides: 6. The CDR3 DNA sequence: TGTGCCAGCAGCTCAGACAGGGTCGGTGGCTACACCTTC. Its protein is CASSSDRVGGYTF.

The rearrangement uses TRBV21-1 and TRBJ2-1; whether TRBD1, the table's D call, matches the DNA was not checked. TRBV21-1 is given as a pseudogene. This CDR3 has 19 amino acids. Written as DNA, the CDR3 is TGTGCCAGCAGCACACACCCATTCATGGGGGGGGAATCCTACAATGAGCAGTTCTTC. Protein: CASSTHPFMGGESYNEQFF.

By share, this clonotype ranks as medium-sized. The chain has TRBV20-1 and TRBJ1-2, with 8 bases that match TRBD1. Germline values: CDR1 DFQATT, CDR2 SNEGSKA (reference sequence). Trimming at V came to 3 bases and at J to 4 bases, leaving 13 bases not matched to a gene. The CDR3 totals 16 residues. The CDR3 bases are TGCAGTGCTAGCGTAACTCTGACAGGGGAGGTCTATGGCTACACCTTC. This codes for CSASVTLTGEVYGYTF.

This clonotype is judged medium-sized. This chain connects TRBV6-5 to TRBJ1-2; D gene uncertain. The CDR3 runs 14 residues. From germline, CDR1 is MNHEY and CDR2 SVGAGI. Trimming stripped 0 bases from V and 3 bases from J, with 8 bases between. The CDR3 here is CASSYSPGYYGYTF. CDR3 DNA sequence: TGTGCCAGCAGTTACTCTCCGGGTTACTATGGCTACACCTTC.

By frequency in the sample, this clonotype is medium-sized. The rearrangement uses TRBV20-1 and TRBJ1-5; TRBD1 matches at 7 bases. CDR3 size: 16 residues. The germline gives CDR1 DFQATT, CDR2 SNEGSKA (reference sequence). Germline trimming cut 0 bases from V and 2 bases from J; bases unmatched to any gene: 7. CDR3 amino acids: CSAREATGEGNQPQHF. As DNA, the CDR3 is TGCAGTGCTAGAGAAGCAACAGGGGAGGGCAATCAGCCCCAGCATTTT.

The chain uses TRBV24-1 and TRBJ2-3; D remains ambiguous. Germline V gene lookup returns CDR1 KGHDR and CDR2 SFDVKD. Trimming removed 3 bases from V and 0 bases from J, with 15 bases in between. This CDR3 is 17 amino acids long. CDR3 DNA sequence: TGTGCCACCAGTGATCCCCTTCGAGTACCTAGCACAGATACGCAGTATTTT. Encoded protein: CATSDPLRVPSTDTQYF.